The 29 T cell receptor beta chains in this list originate from one sample, sequenced in a study of vaccination and CD4 T cells after COVID-19. The Oncomine TCR Beta short-read assay sequenced DNA from cultured CD4+ T cells. MiXCR, applied by TCRdb to the PCR reads, yields one record per CDR3 protein. The table has roughly 20,000 distinct CDR3 sequences, less than 55% seen once. Their cognate antigens are unknown. Sample treatment: roughly nine-day PBMC culture with coronavirus spike peptide pools or control peptides (ViraFEST assay). The material sequenced was CD4+ T cells from blood, cultured in vitro, taken after SARS-CoV-2 vaccination. The source of these receptors is a human donor who had recovered from COVID-19.

Concerning this clonotype itself: The junction shows a germline mismatch at one end, possibly a read error. The gene calls are TRBV7-9 and TRBJ1-6, with 8 bases aligning to TRBD1. CDR3 size: 17 residues. Germline CDR1 and CDR2: SEHNR and FQNEAQ (reference sequence). CDR3 region: CASSRQGTGRSDSPLHF. The CDR3 DNA reads TGCGCCAGCAGCCGCCAAGGGACAGGAAGGTCAGATTCACCCCTCCACTTT. Variable domain in full (rest from reference TRBV7-9 and TRBJ1-6): DTGVSQNPRHKITKRGQNVTFRCDPISEHNRLYWYRQTLGQGPEFLTYFQNEAQLEKSRLLSDRFSAERPKGSFSTLEIQRTEQGDSAMYLCASSRQGTGRSDSPLHFGNGTRLTVT.

The rearrangement joins TRBV14 to TRBJ2-7, with D perhaps matching TRBD1 (5 bases). V gave up 3 bases and J gave up 2 bases, with 11 bases separating them. This CDR3 has 14 amino acids. Germline-derived CDR1 and CDR2 are SGHDN and FVKESK. The CDR3 is CASSHQGTPYEQYF. CDR3 nucleotides: TGTGCCAGCAGCCACCAGGGCACCCCCTACGAGCAGTACTTC.

The chain has TRBV28 and TRBJ2-1, with a tentative D call TRBD2 (5 bases). CDR1 is MDHEN and CDR2 is SYDVKM in the germline V gene. The CDR3 loop spans 14 amino acids. V lost 5 bases and J lost 8, with 16 bases in between. The chain's CDR3 is CASSPPTLADEQFF. The CDR3 DNA reads as TGTGCCAGCAGTCCGCCCACTCTAGCAGATGAGCAGTTCTTC.

J is TRBJ1-5 and V is TRBV2; TRBD1 matches at 8 bases. The V gene's germline CDR1 is SNHLY and CDR2 FYNNEI. This CDR3 contains 15 residues. V gave up 5 bases and J gave up 10 bases; unmatched junction bases: 13. The CDR3 here is CASSQDTGGRGPQHF. In nucleotides, the CDR3 is TGTGCCAGCAGTCAAGATACAGGGGGGCGCGGCCCCCAGCATTTT.

The chain recombines TRBV14 with TRBJ1-6; D remains ambiguous. In germline, CDR1 is SGHDN, CDR2 FVKESK. This CDR3 region has 13 residues. The V end lost 1 base, the J end lost 10 bases, and 8 bases lay between the germline ends. The chain's CDR3 is CASSQGVGSPLHF. DNA of the CDR3: TGTGCCAGCAGCCAAGGTGTCGGATCACCCCTCCACTTT.

The sample holds a few counts of this clonotype. The V call is TRBV19, the J call TRBJ1-6; weak D call: TRBD1 (5 bases). V lost 3 bases and J 7 bases, leaving 13 bases between the germline ends. The CDR3 loop spans 15 amino acids. The germline CDR1 and CDR2 sequences are LNHDA and SQIVND (reference sequence). CDR3 protein: CASSISTGANSPLHF. CDR3 in DNA: TGTGCCAGTAGTATCTCAACAGGCGCCAATTCACCCCTCCACTTT. The complete variable domain, with remaining parts taken from reference TRBV19 and TRBJ1-6, reads DGGITQSPKYLFRKEGQNVTLSCEQNLNHDAMYWYRQDPGQGLRLIYYSQIVNDFQKGDIAEGYSVSREKKESFPLTVTSAQKNPTAFYLCASSISTGANSPLHFGNGTRLTVT.

This chain links TRBV27 with TRBJ1-6; 8 positions match TRBD1. The CDR3 has 16 amino acids. Germline CDR1 reads MNHEY; CDR2 reads SMNVEV (reference sequence). After removal of 6 bases from V and 6 bases from J, the junction contained 10 bases not matched to a gene. For the CDR3, the DNA is TGTGCCAGCAGGCCGGCCGGGACAGGCCTTAATTCACCCCTCCACTTT. Its protein product is CASRPAGTGLNSPLHF.

This chain connects TRBV19 to TRBJ1-5; no definite D call. V was clipped by 1 base and J by 3 bases, with 13 bases between them. CDR1 and CDR2 from the germline V gene are LNHDA and SQIVND (reference sequence). This CDR3 is 16 amino acids long. In DNA form, the CDR3 reads TGTGCCAGTAGTATAGCCCGGGAGTCTTACAATCAGCCCCAGCATTTT. It translates to CASSIARESYNQPQHF. Drawing the rest from reference TRBV19 and TRBJ1-5, the complete variable domain is DGGITQSPKYLFRKEGQNVTLSCEQNLNHDAMYWYRQDPGQGLRLIYYSQIVNDFQKGDIAEGYSVSREKKESFPLTVTSAQKNPTAFYLCASSIARESYNQPQHFGDGTRLSIL.

Concerning this clonotype itself: Mismatch with germline at one junction end may stem from a read error. In DNA, the CDR3 is TGTGCCAGCAGCCGCAGGGGGAACAGTGAAGCTTTCTTT. Encoded protein: CASSRRGNSEAFF. V gene TRBV2 combines with J gene TRBJ1-1, with 7 bases aligning to TRBD1. The CDR3 extends over 13 amino acids. Germline V lookup: CDR1 SNHLY, CDR2 FYNNEI.

The J gene is TRBJ1-2, the V gene TRBV12-3 or TRBV12-4; no firm D call. This CDR3 region has 11 residues. V dropped 6 bases and J dropped 7 bases, with 9 bases sitting between them. For the CDR3, the DNA is TGTGCCAGCAGGGCCAGTGCTGGCTACACCTTC. Protein sequence: CASRASAGYTF.

This clonotype was found a few times. The chain recombines TRBV19 with TRBJ1-2; no reliable D call. The CDR3 loop spans 11 amino acids. The germline CDR1 and CDR2 sequences are LNHDA and SQIVND (reference sequence). V lost 5 bases and J lost 2, with 3 bases in between. This CDR3 reads CASSPNYGYTF. The CDR3 DNA follows: TGTGCCAGTAGTCCAAACTATGGCTACACCTTC.

The V call is TRBV6-1, the J call TRBJ1-1, with a possible D match to TRBD1 (5 bases). Germline CDR1 and CDR2: MNHNS and SASEGT. With 5 bases removed from V and 4 bases from J, the gap between germline ends came to 23 bases. This CDR3 region has 17 residues. The CDR3 region is CASSRSISRAGGTEAFF. The DNA of the CDR3 is TGTGCCAGCAGTCGATCTATTAGCAGGGCGGGCGGCACTGAAGCTTTCTTT.

This clonotype was recorded a few times. The V and J genes are TRBV7-3 and TRBJ1-1; a possible D gene is TRBD1 (5 bases). Germline V gene lookup returns CDR1 SGHTA and CDR2 FQGTGA. The CDR3 length is 18 residues. Between the trimmed V and J ends, which lost 0 bases and 4 bases, there was a span of 21 bases. The CDR3 region is CASSLTKKAGTRITEAFF. The CDR3 DNA is TGTGCCAGCAGCTTAACCAAGAAAGCAGGGACGAGGATCACTGAAGCTTTCTTT.

The chain combines TRBV20-1 with TRBJ2-7; the D gene is possibly TRBD1 (6 bases). This CDR3 is 13 amino acids long. Germline V gives CDR1 DFQATT, CDR2 SNEGSKA (reference sequence). The V end was cut by 8 bases, the J end by 0 bases, with 14 bases between. CDR3 loop: CSTRGKSSYEQYF. The DNA for the CDR3 is TGCAGTACCAGGGGCAAAAGCTCCTACGAGCAGTACTTC.

The chain is built from TRBV29-1 and TRBJ1-1, with D possibly TRBD1 on 6 matching bases. Between the trimmed V and J ends, which lost 5 bases and 2 bases, there was a span of 9 bases. Germline V gene data show CDR1 as SQVTM and CDR2 as ANQGSEA. This CDR3 is built from 12 residues. The DNA for the CDR3 is TGCAGCGTTAACAGGGCAAACACTGAAGCTTTCTTT. Protein sequence: CSVNRANTEAFF. The entire variable domain, with the rest obtained from reference TRBV29-1 and TRBJ1-1, is as follows: SAVISQKPSRDICQRGTSLTIQCQVDSQVTMMFWYRQQPGQSLTLIATANQGSEATYESGFVIDKFPISRPNLTFSTLTVSNMSPEDSSIYLCSVNRANTEAFFGQGTRLTVV.

The V and J genes are TRBV7-2 and TRBJ2-5; 10 positions agree with TRBD2. After removal of 5 bases from V and 3 bases from J, the junction contained 9 bases not matched to a gene. Germline CDR1 reads SGHTA; CDR2 reads FQGNSA. The CDR3 covers 16 residues. CDR3 in DNA: TGTGCCAGCAGCCGGCGTAGGCTAGCGGGAGAAGAGACCCAGTACTTC. It encodes CASSRRRLAGEETQYF.

The chain employs TRBV30 and TRBJ2-7; a weak D match, TRBD1 (5 bases). Germline CDR1 GTSNPN, CDR2 SVGIG (reference sequence). The CDR3 is 13 residues long. V lost 4 bases and J lost 7, with 17 bases in between. The CDR3 loop is CAWTQGVIGEQYF. CDR3 in DNA: TGTGCCTGGACCCAAGGGGTAATCGGAGAGCAGTACTTC.

The chain employs TRBV7-8 and TRBJ2-7; 8 bases agree with TRBD2. CDR1 and CDR2 (germline): SGHVS, FQNEAQ. The CDR3 extends over 15 amino acids. V shed 7 bases, J shed 0 bases, and the junction held 8 bases outside the gene matches. CDR3 DNA: TGTGCCAGCACGTTTGACGGGAGGGCCTCCTACGAGCAGTACTTC. It encodes CASTFDGRASYEQYF.

The sample holds one count of this clonotype. Its ends do not fully match the called genes, so a read error is possible. This chain links TRBV2 with TRBJ2-7; 12 bases map to TRBD1. The CDR3 has 15 residues. The germline gives CDR1 SNHLY, CDR2 FYNNEI. The CDR3 nucleotides are TGTGCCAGCAGATACGGGACAGGGGGCTCCTTCGAGCAGTACTTC. Amino acids: CASRYGTGGSFEQYF.

In DNA form, the CDR3 reads TGTGCCAGCACTCGGGGGGTGAGGACCGGGGAGCTGTTTTTT. Its protein product is CASTRGVRTGELFF. The chain is built from TRBV6-2 or TRBV6-3 and TRBJ2-2; 7 bases agree with TRBD2. CDR3 size: 14 residues. The germline V gene encodes CDR1 MNHEY and CDR2 SVGEGT. Trimming cost V 7 bases and J 5 bases; bases outside gene matches: 7.

The chain carries TRBV7-2 and TRBJ1-2; a weak D match, TRBD1 (6 bases). The CDR3 consists of 14 residues. V was cut by 5 bases and J by 3 bases, with 13 bases left in between. Germline V gene sequence: CDR1 SGHTA, CDR2 FQGNSA. The CDR3 region is CASSPEGGDYGYTF. The CDR3 DNA sequence: TGTGCCAGCAGCCCGGAGGGGGGAGACTATGGCTACACCTTC.

The chain carries TRBV28 and TRBJ1-6; possible D gene TRBD1, 5 bases. The germline V and J ends were trimmed by 8 bases and 7 bases, with 15 bases remaining between them. The CDR3 is made up of 14 amino acids. Per the germline V gene, CDR1 is MDHEN and CDR2 is SYDVKM. The CDR3 DNA follows: TGTGCCAGCTGGGGGGGGTCTGTCAATTCACCCCTCCACTTT. This codes for CASWGGSVNSPLHF.

This chain joins TRBV20-1 and TRBJ2-2, with 8 bases that match TRBD2. The CDR3 totals 16 residues. The J segment lost 3 bases and the V segment lost 0 bases, leaving 6 bases of the junction unmatched. Per germline, CDR1 DFQATT and CDR2 SNEGSKA (reference sequence). CDR3 sequence: CSARDGIAGHTGELFF. The CDR3 bases are TGCAGTGCTAGAGATGGGATAGCGGGACACACCGGGGAGCTGTTTTTT.

The sample holds a few counts of this clonotype. This sequence joins TRBV6-1 and TRBJ1-2, with D tentatively TRBD1 (5 bases). The V gene's germline CDR1 is MNHNS and CDR2 SASEGT. The CDR3 totals 13 residues. The V gene lost 10 bases and the J gene lost 8 bases, with 20 bases spanning the gap. Here the CDR3 DNA reads TGTGCCACCGCGAGAGGAGGGGATCAGGGCTACACCTTC. Encoded protein: CATARGGDQGYTF.

J is TRBJ1-5 and V is TRBV19, with TRBD1 identical over 9 bases. V lost 5 bases to trimming and J lost 9 bases; unmatched junction nucleotides: 8. From germline, CDR1 is LNHDA and CDR2 SQIVND (reference sequence). The CDR3 length is 14 residues. The CDR3 reads CASSAGQGSGPQHF. The CDR3 DNA reads TGTGCCAGTAGTGCGGGACAGGGCTCGGGGCCCCAGCATTTT.

This clonotype was counted between two and nine times. The V gene is TRBV19, the J gene TRBJ1-5; tentative D call: TRBD1 (5 bases). The CDR3 covers 16 residues. V was pared by 7 bases and J by 1 base, with 17 bases between. Germline CDR1 LNHDA, CDR2 SQIVND (reference sequence). The CDR3 DNA is TGTGCCAGTAATGCCTGGGGGGGGAGGAGCAATCAGCCCCAGCATTTT. Translating gives CASNAWGGRSNQPQHF.

In its sample, this clonotype was seen a few times. The chain joins TRBV10-3 to TRBJ1-6; D is undetermined. The CDR3 contains 15 residues. CDR1 and CDR2 from the germline V gene are ENHRY and SYGVKD. Trimming took 3 bases from V and 4 from J, leaving 10 bases between them. The CDR3 nucleotides are TGTGCCATCAGTGACGTGGTCGGATATAATTCACCCCTCCACTTT. Protein sequence: CAISDVVGYNSPLHF.

This clonotype was recorded a few times. This chain joins TRBV15 and TRBJ1-6, with 7 bases matching TRBD1. This CDR3 contains 18 residues. The junction had 11 bases not matched to a gene; V was cut back by 5 bases and J by 1 base. The V gene's germline CDR1 is LNHNV and CDR2 YYDKDF (reference sequence). DNA for the CDR3: TGTGCCACCAGCCCTCGACAGGGTAAAAGTTCCTATAATTCACCCCTCCACTTT. Translated, it gives CATSPRQGKSSYNSPLHF.

By sample share, this clonotype is medium-sized. V usage is TRBV20-1 and J usage is TRBJ1-2; TRBD1 agrees at 7 bases. CDR3 size: 14 residues. Trimming removed 0 bases from V and 2 bases from J; junction bases left unmatched: 3. Germline V gene sequence: CDR1 DFQATT, CDR2 SNEGSKA (reference sequence). The CDR3 sequence is CSARDRGANYGYTF. In nucleotides, the CDR3 is TGCAGTGCTAGAGACAGGGGGGCGAACTATGGCTACACCTTC.